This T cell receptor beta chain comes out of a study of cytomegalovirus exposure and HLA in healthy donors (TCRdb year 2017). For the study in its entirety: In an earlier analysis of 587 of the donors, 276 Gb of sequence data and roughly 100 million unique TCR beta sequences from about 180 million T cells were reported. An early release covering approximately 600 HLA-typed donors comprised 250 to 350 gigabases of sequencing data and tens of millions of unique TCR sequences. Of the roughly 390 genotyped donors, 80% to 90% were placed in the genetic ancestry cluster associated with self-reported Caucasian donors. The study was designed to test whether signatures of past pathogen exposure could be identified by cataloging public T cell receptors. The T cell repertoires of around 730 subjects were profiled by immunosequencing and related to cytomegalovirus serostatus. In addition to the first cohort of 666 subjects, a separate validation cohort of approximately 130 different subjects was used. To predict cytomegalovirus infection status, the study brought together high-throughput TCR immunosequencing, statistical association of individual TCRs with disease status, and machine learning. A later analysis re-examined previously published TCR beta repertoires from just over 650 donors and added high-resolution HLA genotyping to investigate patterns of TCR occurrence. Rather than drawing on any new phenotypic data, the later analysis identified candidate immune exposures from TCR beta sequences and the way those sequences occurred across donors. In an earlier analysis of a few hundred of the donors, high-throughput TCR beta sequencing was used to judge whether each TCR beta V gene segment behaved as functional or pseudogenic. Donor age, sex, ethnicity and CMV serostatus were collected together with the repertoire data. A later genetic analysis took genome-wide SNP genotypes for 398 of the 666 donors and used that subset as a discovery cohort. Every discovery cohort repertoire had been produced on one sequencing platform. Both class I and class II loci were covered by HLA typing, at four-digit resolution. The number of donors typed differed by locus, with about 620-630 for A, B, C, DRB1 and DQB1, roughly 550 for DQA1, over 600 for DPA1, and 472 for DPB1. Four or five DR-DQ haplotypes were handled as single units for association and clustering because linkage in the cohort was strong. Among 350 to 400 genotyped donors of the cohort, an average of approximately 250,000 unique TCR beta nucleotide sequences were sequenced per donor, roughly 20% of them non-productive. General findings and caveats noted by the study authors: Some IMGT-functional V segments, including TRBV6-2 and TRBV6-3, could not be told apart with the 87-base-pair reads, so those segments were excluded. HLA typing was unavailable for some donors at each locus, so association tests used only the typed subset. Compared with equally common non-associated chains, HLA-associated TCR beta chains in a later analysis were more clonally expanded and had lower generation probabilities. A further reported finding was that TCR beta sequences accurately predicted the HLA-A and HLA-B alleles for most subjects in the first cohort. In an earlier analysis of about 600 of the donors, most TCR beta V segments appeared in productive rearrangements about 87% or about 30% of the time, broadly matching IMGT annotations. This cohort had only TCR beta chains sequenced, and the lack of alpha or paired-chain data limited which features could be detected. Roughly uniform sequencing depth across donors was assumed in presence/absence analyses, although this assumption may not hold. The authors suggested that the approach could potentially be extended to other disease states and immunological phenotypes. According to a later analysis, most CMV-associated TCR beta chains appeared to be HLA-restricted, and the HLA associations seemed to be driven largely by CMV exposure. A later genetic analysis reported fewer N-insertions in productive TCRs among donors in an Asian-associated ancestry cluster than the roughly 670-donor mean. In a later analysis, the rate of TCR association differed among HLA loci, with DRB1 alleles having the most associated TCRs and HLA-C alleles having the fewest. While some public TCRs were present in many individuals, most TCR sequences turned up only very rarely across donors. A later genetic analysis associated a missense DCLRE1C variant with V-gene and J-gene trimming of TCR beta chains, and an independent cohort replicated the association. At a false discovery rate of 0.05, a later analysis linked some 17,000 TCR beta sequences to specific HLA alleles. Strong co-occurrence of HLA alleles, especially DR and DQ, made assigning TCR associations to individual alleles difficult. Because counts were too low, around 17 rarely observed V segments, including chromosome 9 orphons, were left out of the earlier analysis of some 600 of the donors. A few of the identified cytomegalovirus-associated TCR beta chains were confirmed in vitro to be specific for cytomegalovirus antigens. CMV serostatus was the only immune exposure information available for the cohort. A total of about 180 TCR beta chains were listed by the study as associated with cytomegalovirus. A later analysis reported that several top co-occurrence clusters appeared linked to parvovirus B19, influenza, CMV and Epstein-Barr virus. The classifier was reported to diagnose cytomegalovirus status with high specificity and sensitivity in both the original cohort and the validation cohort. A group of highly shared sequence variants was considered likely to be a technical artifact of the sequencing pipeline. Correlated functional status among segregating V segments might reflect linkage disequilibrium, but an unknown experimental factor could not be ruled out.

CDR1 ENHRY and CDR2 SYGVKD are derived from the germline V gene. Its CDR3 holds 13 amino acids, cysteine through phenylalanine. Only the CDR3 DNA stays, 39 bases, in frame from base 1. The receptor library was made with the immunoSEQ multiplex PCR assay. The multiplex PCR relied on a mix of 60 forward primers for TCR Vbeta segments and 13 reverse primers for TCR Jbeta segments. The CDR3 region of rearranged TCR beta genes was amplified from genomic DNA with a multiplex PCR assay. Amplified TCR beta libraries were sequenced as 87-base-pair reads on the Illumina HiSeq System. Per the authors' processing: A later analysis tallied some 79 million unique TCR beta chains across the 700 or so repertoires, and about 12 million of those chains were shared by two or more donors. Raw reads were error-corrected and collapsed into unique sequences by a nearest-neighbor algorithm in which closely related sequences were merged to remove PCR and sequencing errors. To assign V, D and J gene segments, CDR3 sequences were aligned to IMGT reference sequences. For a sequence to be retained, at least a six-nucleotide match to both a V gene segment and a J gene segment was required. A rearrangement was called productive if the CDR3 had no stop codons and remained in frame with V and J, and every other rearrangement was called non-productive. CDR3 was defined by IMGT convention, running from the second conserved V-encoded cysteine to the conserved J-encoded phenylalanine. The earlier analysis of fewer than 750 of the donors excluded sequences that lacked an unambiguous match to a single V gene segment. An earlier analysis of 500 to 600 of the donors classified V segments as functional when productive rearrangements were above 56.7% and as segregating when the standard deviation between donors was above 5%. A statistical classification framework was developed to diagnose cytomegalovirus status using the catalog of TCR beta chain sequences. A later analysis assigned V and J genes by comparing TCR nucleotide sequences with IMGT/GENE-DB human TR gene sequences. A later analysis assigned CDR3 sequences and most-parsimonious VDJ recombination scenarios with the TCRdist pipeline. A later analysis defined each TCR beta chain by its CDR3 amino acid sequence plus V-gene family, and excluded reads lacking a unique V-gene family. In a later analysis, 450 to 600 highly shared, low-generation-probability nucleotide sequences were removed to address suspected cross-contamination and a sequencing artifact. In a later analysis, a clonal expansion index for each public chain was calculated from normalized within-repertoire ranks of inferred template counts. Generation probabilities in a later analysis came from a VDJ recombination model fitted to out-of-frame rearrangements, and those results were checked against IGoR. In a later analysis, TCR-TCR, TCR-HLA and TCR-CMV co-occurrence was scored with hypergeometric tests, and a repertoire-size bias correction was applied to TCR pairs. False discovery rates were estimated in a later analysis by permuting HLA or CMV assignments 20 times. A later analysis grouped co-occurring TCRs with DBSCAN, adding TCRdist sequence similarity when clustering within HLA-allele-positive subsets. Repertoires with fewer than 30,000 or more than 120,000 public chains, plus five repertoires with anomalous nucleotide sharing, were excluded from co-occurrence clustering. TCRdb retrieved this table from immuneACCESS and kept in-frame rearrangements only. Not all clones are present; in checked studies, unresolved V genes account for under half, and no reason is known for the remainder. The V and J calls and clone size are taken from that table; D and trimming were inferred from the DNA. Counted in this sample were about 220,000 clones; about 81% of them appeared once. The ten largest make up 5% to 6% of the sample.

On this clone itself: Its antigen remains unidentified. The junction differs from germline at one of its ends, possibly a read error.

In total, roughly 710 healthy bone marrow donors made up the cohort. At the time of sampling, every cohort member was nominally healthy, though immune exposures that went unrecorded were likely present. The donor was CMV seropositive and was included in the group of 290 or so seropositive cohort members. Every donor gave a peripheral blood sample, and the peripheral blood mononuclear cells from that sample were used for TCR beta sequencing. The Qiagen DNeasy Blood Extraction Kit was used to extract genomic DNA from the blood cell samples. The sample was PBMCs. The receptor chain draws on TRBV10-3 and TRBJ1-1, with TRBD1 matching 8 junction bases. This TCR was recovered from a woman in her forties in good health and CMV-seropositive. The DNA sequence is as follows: TGTGCCCTCAGGACAGGGCGAGATACTGAAGCTTTCTTT. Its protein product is CALRTGRDTEAFF.